This T cell receptor (beta chain) was recovered during a study of shared clonotypes between healthy human individuals. Study-wide results and caveats: Rarefaction showed that sequencing of sorted subsets was incomplete (despite large depth).

Profiled with immunoSEQ multiplex PCR; TCRdb holds only in-frame clones, not every one. The sample lists roughly 2.4 million clones; about 94% were seen once. Note on this clone: Its antigen is still unknown.

Germline V gives CDR1 SNHLY, CDR2 FYNNEI. The CDR3 consists of 16 residues. Trimming removed 8 bases from V and 2 bases from J, with 19 bases in between. Specimen: naive CD4+ T cells sorted from blood. Subset indicated: CD45RA+ positively selected. This sequence originates from a man aged 18 to 35 in good health. The chain combines TRBV2 with TRBJ2-1; D possibly corresponds to TRBD1 (5 bases). DNA for the CDR3: TGTGCCAGCGGCCCCGACCGGACATTGACCTACAATGAGCAGTTCTTC. Protein sequence: CASGPDRTLTYNEQFF.